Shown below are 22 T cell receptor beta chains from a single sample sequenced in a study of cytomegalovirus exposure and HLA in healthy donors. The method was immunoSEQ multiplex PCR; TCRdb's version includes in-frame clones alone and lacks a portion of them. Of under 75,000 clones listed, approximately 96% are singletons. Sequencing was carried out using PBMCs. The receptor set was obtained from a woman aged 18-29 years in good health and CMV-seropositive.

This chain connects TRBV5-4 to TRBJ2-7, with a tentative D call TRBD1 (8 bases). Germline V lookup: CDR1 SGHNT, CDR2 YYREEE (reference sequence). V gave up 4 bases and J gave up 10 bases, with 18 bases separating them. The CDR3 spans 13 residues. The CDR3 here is CASSSNRGRGQYF. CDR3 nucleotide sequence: TGTGCCAGCAGCAGCAACAGGGGGAGGGGACAGTACTTC.

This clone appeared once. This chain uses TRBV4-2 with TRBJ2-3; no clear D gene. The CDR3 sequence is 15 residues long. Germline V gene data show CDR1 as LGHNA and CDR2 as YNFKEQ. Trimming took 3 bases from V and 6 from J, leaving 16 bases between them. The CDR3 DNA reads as TGTGCCAGCAGCCATGGAGAATTTAAGTCCGATACGCAGTATTTT. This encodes CASSHGEFKSDTQYF.

The CDR3 sequence is CASSIGKGPAYEQYF. Here the CDR3 DNA reads TGTGCCAGTAGTATTGGGAAGGGGCCGGCCTACGAGCAGTACTTC. The chain joins TRBV19 to TRBJ2-7, with D perhaps TRBD1 (5 bases). The V gene lost 3 bases and the J gene lost 2 bases, with 14 bases spanning the gap. The CDR3 length is 15 residues. Germline V lookup: CDR1 LNHDA, CDR2 SQIVND (reference sequence).

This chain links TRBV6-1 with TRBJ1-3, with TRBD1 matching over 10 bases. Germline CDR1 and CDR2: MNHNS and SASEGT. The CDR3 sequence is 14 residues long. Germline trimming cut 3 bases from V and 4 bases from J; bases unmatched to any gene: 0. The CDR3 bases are TGTGCCAGCAGTGAGGGACAGGGGGGAAACACCATATATTTT. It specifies CASSEGQGGNTIYF.

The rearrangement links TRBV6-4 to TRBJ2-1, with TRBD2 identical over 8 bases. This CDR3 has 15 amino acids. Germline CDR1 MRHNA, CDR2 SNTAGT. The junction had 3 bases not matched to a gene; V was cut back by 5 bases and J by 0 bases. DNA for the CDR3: TGTGCCAGCAGTAATAGCGGGATCTCCTACAATGAGCAGTTCTTC. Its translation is CASSNSGISYNEQFF.

CDR3 loop: CASSVGGGTSSYEQYF. CDR3 nucleotides: TGTGCCAGCAGCGTTGGGGGGGGGACGAGCTCCTACGAGCAGTACTTC. The rearrangement joins TRBV9 to TRBJ2-7; TRBD2 matches at 7 bases. This CDR3 spans 16 amino acids. Germline trimming cut 2 bases from V and 0 bases from J; bases unmatched to any gene: 8. CDR1 and CDR2 from the germline V gene are SGDLS and YYNGEE.

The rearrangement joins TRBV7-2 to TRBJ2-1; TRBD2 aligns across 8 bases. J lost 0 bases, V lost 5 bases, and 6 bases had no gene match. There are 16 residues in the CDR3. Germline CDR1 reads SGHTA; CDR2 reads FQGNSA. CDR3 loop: CASSRLAPSSYNEQFF. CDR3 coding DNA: TGTGCCAGCAGCCGACTAGCGCCAAGCTCCTACAATGAGCAGTTCTTC.

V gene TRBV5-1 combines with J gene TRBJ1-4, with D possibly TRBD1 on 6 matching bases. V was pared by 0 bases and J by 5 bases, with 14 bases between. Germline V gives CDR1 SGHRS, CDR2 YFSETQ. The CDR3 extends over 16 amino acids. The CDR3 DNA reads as TGCGCCAGCAGCTTGGTTGGGGCAGGGACAAATGAAAAACTGTTTTTT. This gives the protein CASSLVGAGTNEKLFF.

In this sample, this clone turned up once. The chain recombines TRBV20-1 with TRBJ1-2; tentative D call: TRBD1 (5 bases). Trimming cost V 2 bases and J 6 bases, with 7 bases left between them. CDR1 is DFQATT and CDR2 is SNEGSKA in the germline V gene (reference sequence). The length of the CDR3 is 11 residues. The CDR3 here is CSARWGDGYTF. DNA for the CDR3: TGCAGTGCTAGATGGGGGGATGGCTACACCTTC.

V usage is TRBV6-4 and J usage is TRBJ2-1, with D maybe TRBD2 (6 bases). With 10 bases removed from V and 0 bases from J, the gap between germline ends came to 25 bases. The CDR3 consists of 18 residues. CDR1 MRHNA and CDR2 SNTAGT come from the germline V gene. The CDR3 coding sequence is TGTGCCATCTCAAAGCGGAGGACTAACACGAGCTCCTACAATGAGCAGTTCTTC. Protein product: CAISKRRTNTSSYNEQFF.

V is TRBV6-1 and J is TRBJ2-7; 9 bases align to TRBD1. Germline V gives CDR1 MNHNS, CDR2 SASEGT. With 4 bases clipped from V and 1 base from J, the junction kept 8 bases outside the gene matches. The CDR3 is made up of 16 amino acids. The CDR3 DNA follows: TGTGCCAGCAGTGGACAGAGACAGGGGGGGTCCTACGAGCAGTACTTC. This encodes CASSGQRQGGSYEQYF.

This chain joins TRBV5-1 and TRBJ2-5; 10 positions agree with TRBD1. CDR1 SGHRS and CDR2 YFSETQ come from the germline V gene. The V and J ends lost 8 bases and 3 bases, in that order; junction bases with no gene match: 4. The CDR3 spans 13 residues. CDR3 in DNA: TGCGCCAGTTCCGGGACAGGGGAAGAGACCCAGTACTTC. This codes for CASSGTGEETQYF.

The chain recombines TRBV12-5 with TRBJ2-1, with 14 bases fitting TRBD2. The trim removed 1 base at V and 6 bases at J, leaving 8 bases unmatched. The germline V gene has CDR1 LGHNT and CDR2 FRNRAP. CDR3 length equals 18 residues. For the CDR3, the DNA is TGTGCTAGTGGTTTGGCCACGACTAGCGGGAGGGCCTTCAATGAGCAGTTCTTC. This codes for CASGLATTSGRAFNEQFF.

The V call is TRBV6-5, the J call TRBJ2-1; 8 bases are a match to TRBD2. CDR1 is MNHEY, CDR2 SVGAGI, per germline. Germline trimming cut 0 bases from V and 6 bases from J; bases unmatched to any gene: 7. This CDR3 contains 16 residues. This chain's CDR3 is CASSYSSSGRFNEQFF. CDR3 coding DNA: TGTGCCAGCAGTTACTCGTCCAGCGGGAGATTCAATGAGCAGTTCTTC.

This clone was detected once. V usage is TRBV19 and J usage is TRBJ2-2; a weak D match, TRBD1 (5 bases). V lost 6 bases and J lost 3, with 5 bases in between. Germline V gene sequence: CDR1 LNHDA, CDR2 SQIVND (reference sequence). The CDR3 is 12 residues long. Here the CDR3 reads CASRTDTGELFF. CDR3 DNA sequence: TGTGCCAGTAGGACAGACACCGGGGAGCTGTTTTTT.

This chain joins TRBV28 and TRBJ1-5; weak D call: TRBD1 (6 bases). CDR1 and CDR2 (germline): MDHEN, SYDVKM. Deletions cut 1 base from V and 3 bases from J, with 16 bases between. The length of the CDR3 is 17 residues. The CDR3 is CASSLLGGAEDNQPQHF. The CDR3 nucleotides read TGTGCCAGCAGTTTATTGGGGGGGGCTGAGGACAATCAGCCCCAGCATTTT. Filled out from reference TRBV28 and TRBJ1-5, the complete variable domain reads DVKVTQSSRYLVKRTGEKVFLECVQDMDHENMFWYRQDPGLGLRLIYFSYDVKMKEKGDIPEGYSVSREKKERFSLILESASTNQTSMYLCASSLLGGAEDNQPQHFGDGTRLSIL.

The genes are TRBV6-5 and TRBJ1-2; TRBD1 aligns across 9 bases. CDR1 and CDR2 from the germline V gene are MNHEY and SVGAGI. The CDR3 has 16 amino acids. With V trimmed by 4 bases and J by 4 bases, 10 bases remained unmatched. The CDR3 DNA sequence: TGTGCCAGCAGTTCCCTCACGGACAGGGGCCTCTATGGCTACACCTTC. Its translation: CASSSLTDRGLYGYTF.

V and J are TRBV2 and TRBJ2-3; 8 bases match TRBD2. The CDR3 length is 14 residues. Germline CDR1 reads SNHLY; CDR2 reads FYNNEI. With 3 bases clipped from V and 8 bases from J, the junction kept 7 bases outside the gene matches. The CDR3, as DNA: TGTGCCAGCAGTGACCCGGGACTAGACGGTACGCAGTATTTT. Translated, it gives CASSDPGLDGTQYF.

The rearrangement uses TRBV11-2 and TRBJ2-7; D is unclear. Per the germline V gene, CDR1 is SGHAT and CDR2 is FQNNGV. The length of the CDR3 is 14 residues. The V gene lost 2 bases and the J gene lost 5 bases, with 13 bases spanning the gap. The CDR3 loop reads CASSLSPSGHEQYF. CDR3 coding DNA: TGTGCCAGCAGCTTATCTCCTAGTGGCCACGAGCAGTACTTC.

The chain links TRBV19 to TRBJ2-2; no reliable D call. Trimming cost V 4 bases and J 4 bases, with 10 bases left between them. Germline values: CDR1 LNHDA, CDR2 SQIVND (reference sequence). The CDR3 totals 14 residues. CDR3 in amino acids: CASSSHRGTGELFF. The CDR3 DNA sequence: TGTGCCAGTAGTAGCCACCGAGGCACCGGGGAGCTGTTTTTT.

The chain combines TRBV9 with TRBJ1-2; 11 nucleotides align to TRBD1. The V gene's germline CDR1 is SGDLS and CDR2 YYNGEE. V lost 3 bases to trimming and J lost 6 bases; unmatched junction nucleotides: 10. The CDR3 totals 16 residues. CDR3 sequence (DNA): TGTGCCAGCAGCGAAAAAACCGGGACAGGGGGGGATGGCTACACCTTC. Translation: CASSEKTGTGGDGYTF.

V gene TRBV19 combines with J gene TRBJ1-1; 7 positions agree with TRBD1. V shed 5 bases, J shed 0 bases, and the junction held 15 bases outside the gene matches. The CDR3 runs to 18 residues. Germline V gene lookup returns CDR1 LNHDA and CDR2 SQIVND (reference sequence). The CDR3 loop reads CASSQSLPPGTVNTEAFF. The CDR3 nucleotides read TGTGCCAGTAGTCAATCCCTTCCCCCCGGGACAGTGAACACTGAAGCTTTCTTT.